The entry below gives a single T cell receptor (beta chain) sequence along with its context. This clonotype is large (0.1 to 1%) in its sample. Its antigen is still unknown. Base quality data are lacking; no much larger clone is found one base away. Within a library made for alpha chains, this beta chain is off target, and its count is uninformative. Reverse transcription of 400 to 600 ng RNA was performed with SuperScript III using primers directed against the alpha and beta constant regions. Alpha and beta chain libraries were generated separately via chain-specific third strand synthesis with multiplexing indices. The protocol used a single primer pair to amplify all rearrangements within a chain, which avoided primer bias, and attached molecular barcodes to each cDNA molecule. Purified cDNA was ligated with T4 RNA Ligase 1 onto a 5' RACE adapter bearing a random hexamer and the SP2 sequencing primer site. Second strand synthesis was performed with Phusion polymerase and primed from the SP2 site, and slow temperature ramps were applied to favor optimal annealing. The 12-nucleotide barcode on each molecule comprised two random hexamer sequences, both introduced before amplification and concatenated. A short first PCR added P5 and P7 adapter elements plus a second index, followed by an approximately 23-cycle amplification PCR with P5s and P7 primers. In total the libraries went through about 27 PCR cycles, after which the libraries were quantified on a Qubit, sized on a Bioanalyzer, and diluted to roughly 4.2 nM. Sequencing of the normalized libraries was performed on an Illumina MiSeq with 2 x 250 paired-end kits. Reverse transcription reactions underwent purification over MinElute columns, with elution into around 9.4 ul Tris-Cl. Adapter ligations ran for 23 hours at 16 degrees C and were afterwards cleaned with AMPure XP beads at a 1:1 ratio. The study's processing was this. A modified Decombinator processed the demultiplexed FASTQ files and output V, J, insert and barcode information. Sequences that shared a barcode but differed from the dominant sequence were discarded as errors, and original cDNA molecules were estimated by counting barcodes clustered at Levenshtein distance 3. Downstream analyses used R packages ineq, vegan, igraph and RCytoscape, with IMGT nomenclature and CDR3 definitions. The authors computed V gene usage over distinct sequences and counted each TCR a single time to avoid skew from clonal expansion. Within a donor, similarity networks joined unique CDR3 amino acid sequences in every case where two of them were separated by a single Levenshtein edit. Published HIV-specific CDR3s (around 99 alpha, 600 to 900 beta) and CMV-specific CDR3s (around 13 alpha, around 250 beta) were assembled and queried against the repertoires. It was shown by random subsampling to size-matched repertoires that the decreased diversity of patients was not caused by their lower sequence numbers. TCRdb trimmed public reads at Q25 via fastp, called clones via MiXCR and kept in-frame beta chains. When rows share a CDR3 protein, they turn into one entry using the most common DNA and genes. The authors' filters were not applied to this entry. For this sample the table gives about 440 distinct CDR3 sequences, of which around three fifths were detected only once. In total, the top ten clones hold roughly a third of the sample.

The data belong to a study of HIV-infected patients and healthy controls (dated by TCRdb to 2013 to 2014). In the study overall: CD4 counts rose modestly but significantly in about 90% of the 16 patients after three months of therapy, yet stayed below normal ranges. No consistent shift in CD8 counts was seen during early therapy, whereas a slight rise was seen in the CD4:CD8 ratio. Viral load fell below detection in 11 of 16 patients by the second bleed and in all patients following a further year of therapy. Patients exhibited no overall T-cell lymphocytopenia, and total CDR3 counts per chain were not significantly different from those of controls. The study tested whether deep TCR repertoire sequencing of HIV patients' small blood samples could capture immune perturbation and reconstitution.

Deletion took 0 bases off V and 2 bases off J, with a span of 14 bases between the germline ends. Including the terminal cysteine and phenylalanine, the CDR3 comprises 16 residues. Only the CDR3 portion is preserved as DNA: 48 bases, with reading frame beginning at the first base. Per the germline V gene (reference sequence), SEHNR is the CDR1 and FQNEAQ is the CDR2. Whole blood was used without cell fractionation, so all unsorted peripheral T cells were reflected in the repertoire. For RNA extraction, 2 to 2.5 ml of peripheral blood was collected into Tempus tubes. The study enrolled HIV-infected adults who had not yet received antiretroviral therapy and were about to begin treatment, and it processed the first sixteen eligible patients. Treatment interruptions were among the grounds for excluding patients from enrollment, as were febrile or AIDS-related illness, tumors, hepatitis B or C coinfection, immunomodulatory therapy and recent vaccination. The TURBO-DNase kit was used to remove leftover genomic DNA, and GLOBINclear was used to deplete globin mRNA. Just before antiretroviral therapy was started, pretreatment blood was collected from HIV-infected patients.

Study-level results and caveats: In the study, no determination of donor HLA types was made. Alpha-chain CDR3s from MAIT cells occurred at high frequency in healthy controls but were severely depleted in HIV+ repertoires. During therapy, HIV-associated CDR3s significantly decreased in frequency, while CMV-associated CDR3s did not change significantly, though most became more frequent. Size-matched repertoire data did not replicate the apparent post-therapy recovery of the Gini index in HIV-infected patients. The observed differences in diversity could not be explained by the slight differences in age and sex profiles between the study cohorts. More CDR3s were shared between individuals among healthy controls than among HIV+ patients, as measured by Jaccard index and by the count of highly shared sequences. HIV-infected repertoires had significantly higher mean Gini indices than controls, possibly reflecting oligoclonality. Using whole blood restricted sequencing depth and prevented separating the dynamics of distinct T-cell subpopulations. Compared with untreated HIV+ repertoires, healthy control repertoires had roughly threefold more distinct CDR3s and higher Shannon diversity. Processing was restricted to sixteen HIV-infected individuals, which the authors judged to be a major constraint on the generalizability of the findings. Pairing of alpha and beta chains was not determined in the samples. Eight alpha and eight beta V genes showed significantly different mean usage between HIV-infected patients and controls. Unequal numbers of distinct sequences between patients and controls complicated comparisons, and size-matching overweighted rare events from HIV-infected data.

This receptor chain uses TRBV7-9 and TRBJ2-7; the D gene is possibly TRBD1 or TRBD2, with 6 bases matching each. The receptor's source is an adult with HIV infection. The input for sequencing was blood, taken before antiretroviral therapy. The DNA reads as follows: TGTGCCAGCAGCTTAGCCTTGGGGGGCCAAACCTACGAGCAGTACTTC. This is translated as CASSLALGGQTYEQYF.